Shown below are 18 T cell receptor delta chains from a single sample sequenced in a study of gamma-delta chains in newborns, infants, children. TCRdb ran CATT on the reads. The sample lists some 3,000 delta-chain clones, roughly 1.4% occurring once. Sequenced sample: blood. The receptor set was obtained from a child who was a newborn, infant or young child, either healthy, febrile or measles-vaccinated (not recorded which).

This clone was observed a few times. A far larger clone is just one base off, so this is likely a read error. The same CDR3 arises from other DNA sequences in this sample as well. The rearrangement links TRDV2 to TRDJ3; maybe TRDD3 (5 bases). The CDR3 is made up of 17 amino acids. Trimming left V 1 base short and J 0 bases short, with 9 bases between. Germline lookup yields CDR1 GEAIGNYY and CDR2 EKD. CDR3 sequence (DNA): TGTGCCTGTGACACGGGAATACGCTCCTGGGACACCCGACAGATGTTTTTC. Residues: CACDTGIRSWDTRQMFF.

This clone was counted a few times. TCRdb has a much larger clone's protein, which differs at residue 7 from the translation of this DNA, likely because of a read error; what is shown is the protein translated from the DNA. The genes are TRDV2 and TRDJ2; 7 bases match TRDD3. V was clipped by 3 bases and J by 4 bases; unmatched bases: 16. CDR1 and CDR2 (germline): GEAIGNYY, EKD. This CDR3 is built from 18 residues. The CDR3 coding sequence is TGTGCCTGTGACCCCGTAATGGGGGAGTTACCCCGGACAGCACAACTCTTCTTT. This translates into CACDPVMGELPRTAQLFF.

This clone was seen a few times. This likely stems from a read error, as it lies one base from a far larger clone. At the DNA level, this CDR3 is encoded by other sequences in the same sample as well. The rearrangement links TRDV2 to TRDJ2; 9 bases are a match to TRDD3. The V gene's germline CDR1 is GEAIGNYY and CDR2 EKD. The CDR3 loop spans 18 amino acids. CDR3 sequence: CACDPVLGELPRTAQLFF. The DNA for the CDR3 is TGTGCCTGTGACCCCGTACTGGGGGAGTTACCCCGGACAGCCCAACTCTTCTTT.

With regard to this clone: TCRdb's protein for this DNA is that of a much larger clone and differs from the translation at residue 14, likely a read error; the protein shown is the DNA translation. This CDR3 reads CACDTGGYSSWDTLQMFF. CDR3 coding DNA: TGTGCCTGTGACACCGGAGGATACAGCTCCTGGGACACCCTACAGATGTTTTTC. The rearrangement joins TRDV2 to TRDJ3, with a tentative D call TRDD3 (6 bases). CDR1 GEAIGNYY and CDR2 EKD come from the germline V gene. CDR3 length equals 18 residues.

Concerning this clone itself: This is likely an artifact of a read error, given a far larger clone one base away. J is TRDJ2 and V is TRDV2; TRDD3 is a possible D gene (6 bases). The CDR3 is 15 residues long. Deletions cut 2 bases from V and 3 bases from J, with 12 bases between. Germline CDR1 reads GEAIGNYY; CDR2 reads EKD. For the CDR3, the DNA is TGTGCCTGTGACATACTGAGGGATATGACAGCACAACTCTTCTTT. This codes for CACDILRDMTAQLFF.

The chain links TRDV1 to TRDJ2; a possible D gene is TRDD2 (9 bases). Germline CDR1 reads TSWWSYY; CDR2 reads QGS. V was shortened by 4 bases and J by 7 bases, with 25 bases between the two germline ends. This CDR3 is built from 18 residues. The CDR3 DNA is TGTGCTCTTGGGGCTCCCTTCCTACGGGACACTGGGGGAGCACAACTCTTCTTT. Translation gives CALGAPFLRDTGGAQLFF.

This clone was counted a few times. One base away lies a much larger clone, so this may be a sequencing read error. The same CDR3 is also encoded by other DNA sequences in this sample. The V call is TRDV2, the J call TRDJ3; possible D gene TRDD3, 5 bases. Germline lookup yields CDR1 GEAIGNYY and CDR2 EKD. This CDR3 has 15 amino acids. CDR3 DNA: TGTGCCTGTGACACCGGTGGCTGGGACACCAGACAGATGTTTTTC. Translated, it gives CACDTGGWDTRQMFF.

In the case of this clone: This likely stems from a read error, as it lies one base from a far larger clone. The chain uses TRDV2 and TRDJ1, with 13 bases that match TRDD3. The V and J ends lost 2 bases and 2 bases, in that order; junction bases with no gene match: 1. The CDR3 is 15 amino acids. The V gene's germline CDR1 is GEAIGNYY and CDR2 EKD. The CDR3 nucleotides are TGTGCCTGTGACAAACTGGGGGATACGACCGATAAACTCATCTTT. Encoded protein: CACDKLGDTTDKLIF.

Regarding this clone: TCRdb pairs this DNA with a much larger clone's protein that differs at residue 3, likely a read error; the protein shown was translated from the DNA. In DNA form, the CDR3 reads TGTGCCAGTGACACTGTAGGGGATACCTCCTGGGACACCCGACAGATGTTTTTC. As protein: CASDTVGDTSWDTRQMFF. The V and J genes are TRDV2 and TRDJ3; TRDD3 aligns across 8 bases. Germline V gene lookup returns CDR1 GEAIGNYY and CDR2 EKD. The length of the CDR3 is 18 residues.

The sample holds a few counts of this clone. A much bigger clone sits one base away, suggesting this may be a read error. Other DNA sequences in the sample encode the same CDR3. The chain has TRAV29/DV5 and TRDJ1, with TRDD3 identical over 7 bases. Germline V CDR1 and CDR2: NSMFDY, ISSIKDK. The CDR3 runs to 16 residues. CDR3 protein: CAASEGWGTNTDKLIF. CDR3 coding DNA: TGTGCGGCAAGCGAAGGGTGGGGGACCAACACCGATAAACTCATCTTT.

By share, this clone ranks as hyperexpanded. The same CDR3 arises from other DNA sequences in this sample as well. CDR3 amino acids: CACDTGGSWDTRQMFF. In DNA, the CDR3 is TGTGCCTGTGACACCGGGGGATCCTGGGACACCCGACAGATGTTTTTC. The V and J genes are TRDV2 and TRDJ3; D perhaps matches TRDD3 (6 bases). The length of the CDR3 is 16 residues. Germline V gives CDR1 GEAIGNYY, CDR2 EKD. Trimming took 0 bases from V and 1 from J, leaving 6 bases between them.

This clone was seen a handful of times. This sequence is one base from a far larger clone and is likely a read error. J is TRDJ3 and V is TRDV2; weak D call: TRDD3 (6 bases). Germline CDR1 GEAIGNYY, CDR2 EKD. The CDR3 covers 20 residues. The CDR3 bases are TGTGCCTGTGACCCGATACTACTGGATACTAGCTCCTGGGACACCCGACAGGTGTTTTTC. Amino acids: CACDPILLDTSSWDTRQVFF.

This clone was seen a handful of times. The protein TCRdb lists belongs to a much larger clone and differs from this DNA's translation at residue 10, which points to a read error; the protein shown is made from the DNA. In DNA form, the CDR3 reads TGTGCCTGTGACGTTGGGGGATACTGGGGCACCCGACAGATGTTTTTC. It yields the protein CACDVGGYWGTRQMFF. The chain employs TRDV2 and TRDJ3; 10 bases match TRDD3. This CDR3 has 16 amino acids. The germline CDR1 and CDR2 sequences are GEAIGNYY and EKD.

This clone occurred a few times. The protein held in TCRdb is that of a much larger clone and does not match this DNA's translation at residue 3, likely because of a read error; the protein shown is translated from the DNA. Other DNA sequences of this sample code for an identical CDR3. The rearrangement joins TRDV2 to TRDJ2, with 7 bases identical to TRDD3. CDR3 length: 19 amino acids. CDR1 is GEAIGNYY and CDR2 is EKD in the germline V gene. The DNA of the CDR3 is TGTGCCCGTGATAGACTTGGGGATAAGGACCCAGCTTTGACAGCACAACTCTTCTTT. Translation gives CARDRLGDKDPALTAQLFF.

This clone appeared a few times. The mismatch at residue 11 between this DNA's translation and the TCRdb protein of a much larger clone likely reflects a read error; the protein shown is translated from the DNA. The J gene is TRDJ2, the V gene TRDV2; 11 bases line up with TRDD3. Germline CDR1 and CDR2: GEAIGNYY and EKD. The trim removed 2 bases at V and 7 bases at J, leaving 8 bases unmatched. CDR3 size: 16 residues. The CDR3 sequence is CACDRLGDIRVAQLFF. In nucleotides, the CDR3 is TGTGCCTGTGACAGACTGGGGGATATAAGAGTAGCACAACTCTTCTTT.

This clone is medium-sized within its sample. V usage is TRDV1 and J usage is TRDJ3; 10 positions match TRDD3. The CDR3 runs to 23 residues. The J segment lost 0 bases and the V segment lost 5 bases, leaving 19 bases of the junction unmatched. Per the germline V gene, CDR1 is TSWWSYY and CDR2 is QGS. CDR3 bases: TGTGCTCTTGGGAAACGCCGGGCCGGGGGATACGATCCCCGCTCCTGGGACACCCGACAGATGTTTTTC. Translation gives CALGKRRAGGYDPRSWDTRQMFF.

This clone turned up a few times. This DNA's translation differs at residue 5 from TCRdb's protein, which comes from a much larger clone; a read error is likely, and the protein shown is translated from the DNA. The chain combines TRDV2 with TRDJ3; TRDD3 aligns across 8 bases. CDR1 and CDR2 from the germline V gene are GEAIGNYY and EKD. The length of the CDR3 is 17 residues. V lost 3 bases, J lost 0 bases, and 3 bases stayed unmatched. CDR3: CACDGTGGSWDTRQMFF. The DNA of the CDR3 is TGTGCCTGTGACGGTACTGGGGGCTCCTGGGACACCCGACAGATGTTTTTC.

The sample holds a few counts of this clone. The CDR3 is CAASGIWPLYWGIRRAAQLFF. The DNA of the CDR3 is TGTGCAGCAAGCGGAATTTGGCCGCTCTACTGGGGGATACGGAGGGCAGCACAACTCTTCTTT. The chain uses TRAV29/DV5 and TRDJ2, with 13 nucleotides matching TRDD3. Germline V gene lookup returns CDR1 NSMFDY and CDR2 ISSIKDK. This CDR3 has 21 amino acids. V shed 0 bases, J shed 6 bases, and the junction held 20 bases outside the gene matches. The full variable domain, its missing parts supplied by reference TRAV29/DV5 and TRDJ2, is DQQVKQNSPSLSVQEGRISILNCDYTNSMFDYFLWYKKYPAEGPTFLISISSIKDKNEDGRFTVFLNKSAKHLSLHIVPSQPGDSAVYFCAASGIWPLYWGIRRAAQLFFGKGTQLIVEP.